The 23 T cell receptor beta chains in this list originate from one sample, sequenced in a study of early T cells in non-severe SARS-CoV-2 infection. TCRdb used MiXCR to reprocess the 5' RACE reads, holding one entry per CDR3 protein. The sample records tens of thousands of distinct CDR3 sequences, approximately 5.9% being singletons. Sequencing was done on a sample of whole blood. Receptor source: an adult who was a healthcare worker with PCR-confirmed SARS-CoV-2 infection or an uninfected control (not recorded which).

Written as DNA, the CDR3 is TGTGCCAGCAGTTTTGTCCCGGGGGAGAGGGACAATGAGCAGTTCTTC. It specifies CASSFVPGERDNEQFF. The chain combines TRBV27 with TRBJ2-1; possibly TRBD2 for D (6 bases). The CDR3 contains 16 residues. Trimming pared 3 bases from V and 5 bases from J, leaving 17 bases between. Germline V gene data show CDR1 as MNHEY and CDR2 as SMNVEV (reference sequence).

This chain joins TRBV2 and TRBJ2-4, with 9 bases that match TRBD2. V dropped 5 bases and J dropped 6; count of bases not matched to a gene: 5. CDR1 is SNHLY and CDR2 is FYNNEI in the germline V gene. The CDR3 loop spans 14 amino acids. The CDR3 region has the DNA TGTGCCAGCAGTCCGGGACTAGCCGGAAACATTCAGTACTTC. Encoded protein: CASSPGLAGNIQYF.

This clonotype was detected many times. The rearrangement links TRBV28 to TRBJ1-1, with D possibly being TRBD1 (6 bases). Germline loops: CDR1 MDHEN, CDR2 SYDVKM. This CDR3 has 14 residues. V was clipped by 5 bases and J by 1 base, with 11 bases between them. This CDR3 is CASSPQGSNTEAFF. DNA for the CDR3: TGTGCCAGCAGTCCTCAGGGGTCGAACACTGAAGCTTTCTTT. The full variable domain, with the rest looked up from reference TRBV28 and TRBJ1-1, is DVKVTQSSRYLVKRTGEKVFLECVQDMDHENMFWYRQDPGLGLRLIYFSYDVKMKEKGDIPEGYSVSREKKERFSLILESASTNQTSMYLCASSPQGSNTEAFFGQGTRLTVV.

This clonotype was recorded many times. This sequence joins TRBV28 and TRBJ1-1, with 7 bases aligning to TRBD1. After removal of 3 bases from V and 2 bases from J, the junction contained 9 bases not matched to a gene. The CDR3 is 16 residues long. Germline CDR1 MDHEN, CDR2 SYDVKM. For the CDR3, the DNA is TGTGCCAGCAGTTTCTTCAAGGGAGGGGGCAACACTGAAGCTTTCTTT. It specifies CASSFFKGGGNTEAFF.

There are many counts of this clonotype. The chain uses TRBV27 and TRBJ2-7; 12 nucleotides agree with TRBD2. The CDR3 is made up of 17 amino acids. The germline V gene encodes CDR1 MNHEY and CDR2 SMNVEV (reference sequence). Trimming at V came to 6 bases and at J to 2 bases, leaving 11 bases not matched to a gene. The CDR3 DNA reads TGTGCCAGCAGCCACAAGACTAGCGGGAGTCATCCCTACGAGCAGTACTTC. Translated, it gives CASSHKTSGSHPYEQYF.

This clonotype showed up many times. The chain recombines TRBV15 with TRBJ2-1; no definite D call. Trimming removed 5 bases at V and 6 bases at J, with 8 bases between. Germline V CDR1 and CDR2: LNHNV, YYDKDF (reference sequence). CDR3 length equals 12 residues. The CDR3 DNA reads as TGTGCCACCAGCGCCGCAATCAATGAGCAGTTCTTC. Translated: CATSAAINEQFF. The full variable domain, rest sourced from reference TRBV15 and TRBJ2-1, is DAMVIQNPRYQVTQFGKPVTLSCSQTLNHNVMYWYQQKSSQAPKLLFHYYDKDFNNEADTPDNFQSRRPNTSFCFLDIRSPGLGDTAMYLCATSAAINEQFFGPGTRLTVL.

This clonotype was found a few times. V and J are TRBV5-4 and TRBJ2-2; tentatively, D is TRBD1 (6 bases). CDR1 and CDR2 from the germline V gene are SGHNT and YYREEE (reference sequence). Trimming left V 0 bases short and J 4 bases short, with 10 bases between. The CDR3 runs 15 residues. In DNA form, the CDR3 reads TGTGCCAGCAGCTTGGTTGGGACAACCACCGGGGAGCTGTTTTTT. This encodes CASSLVGTTTGELFF.

This clonotype was counted ten times or more. The gene calls are TRBV6-2 or TRBV6-3 and TRBJ2-2; D ambiguous. V was cut by 2 bases and J by 6 bases, with 13 bases left in between. This CDR3 region has 15 residues. From germline, CDR1 is MNHEY and CDR2 SVGEGT. CDR3 DNA sequence: TGTGCCAGCAGTTACGAACTTCGTTTGCCCGGGGAGCTGTTTTTT. Protein: CASSYELRLPGELFF.

This clonotype was observed at least ten times. This rearrangement joins TRBV20-1 to TRBJ2-3, with D uncertain. Germline values: CDR1 DFQATT, CDR2 SNEGSKA (reference sequence). The CDR3 covers 15 residues. V lost 3 bases to trimming and J lost 2 bases, with 15 bases between them. The CDR3 DNA sequence: TGCAGTGCTAGTCGGGCAGGCTTTATCACAGATACGCAGTATTTT. Amino acids: CSASRAGFITDTQYF.

The chain employs TRBV27 and TRBJ2-7; no clear D gene. V shed 7 bases and J shed 2 bases, with 15 bases lying between them. Germline V gene data show CDR1 as MNHEY and CDR2 as SMNVEV (reference sequence). The CDR3 is made up of 14 amino acids. The CDR3 coding sequence is TGTGCCAGCACCGACTTGGACCGTCCCTACGAGCAGTACTTC. Amino acids: CASTDLDRPYEQYF.

This clonotype was seen repeatedly, ten times or more. The rearrangement uses TRBV10-1 and TRBJ2-7; D uncertain. The germline CDR1 and CDR2 sequences are WNHNN and SYGVQD (reference sequence). Trimming stripped 3 bases from V and 0 bases from J, with 6 bases between. The CDR3 has 13 amino acids. The CDR3 DNA sequence: TGCGCCAGCAGTGATGACAACTCCTACGAGCAGTACTTC. This sequence encodes CASSDDNSYEQYF.

This clonotype was detected ten times or more. In nucleotides, the CDR3 is TGTGCCATCAGTGAGTCGGACCGGCAGTACTTC. Protein sequence: CAISESDRQYF. The V gene is TRBV10-3, the J gene TRBJ2-7; D not certain. The V gene's germline CDR1 is ENHRY and CDR2 SYGVKD. Trimming took off 0 bases at V and 9 bases at J, with 6 bases between the two ends. This CDR3 has 11 amino acids.

This clonotype appeared a few times. The chain is built from TRBV28 and TRBJ2-1, with 8 bases that match TRBD2. The CDR3 contains 17 residues. Germline V CDR1 and CDR2: MDHEN, SYDVKM. J lost 8 bases, V lost 2 bases, and 14 bases had no gene match. CDR3 sequence: CASSLGPASGSRDEQFF. The CDR3 nucleotides are TGTGCCAGCAGTTTAGGCCCCGCGAGCGGGAGTAGAGATGAGCAGTTCTTC.

This clonotype was counted at least ten times. The chain couples TRBV12-3 or TRBV12-4 to TRBJ1-2; no reliable D call. The CDR3 is made up of 15 amino acids. V lost 5 bases and J 5 bases, leaving 18 bases between the germline ends. CDR3 residues: CASSERHPVLYGYTF. CDR3 DNA sequence: TGTGCCAGCAGTGAACGACACCCGGTCCTTTATGGCTACACCTTC.

With respect to this clonotype: A much bigger clone sits one base away, suggesting this may be a read error. This chain links TRBV3-1 with TRBJ2-7; D is ambiguous. Germline CDR1 and CDR2: LGHDT and YNNKEL (reference sequence). The CDR3 contains 14 residues. V lost 0 bases and J lost 2, with 8 bases in between. The CDR3 loop reads CASSQECGTYEQYF. CDR3 nucleotides: TGTGCCAGCAGCCAAGAATGCGGTACCTACGAGCAGTACTTC.

This clonotype was seen ten or more times. The V and J genes are TRBV28 and TRBJ2-1; 10 bases line up with TRBD1. V shed 6 bases and J 6 bases; nucleotides not matched to a gene: 14. Per the germline V gene, CDR1 is MDHEN and CDR2 is SYDVKM. The CDR3 is 17 residues long. This CDR3 is CASSQPTGGLVGNEQFF. The CDR3 nucleotides read TGTGCCAGCAGCCAACCGACAGGGGGCCTGGTGGGCAATGAGCAGTTCTTC.

Worth noting for this clonotype: This is likely a read error, given that the CDR3 carries no conserved phenylalanine or tryptophan at its end. This sequence joins TRBV12-3 or TRBV12-4 and TRBJ1-1; a weak D match, TRBD1 (5 bases). Deletions cut 5 bases from V and 10 bases from J, with 11 bases between. This CDR3 contains 11 residues. CDR3 sequence: CASSQTGGAFS. DNA of the CDR3: TGTGCCAGCAGTCAAACTGGGGGAGCTTTCTCT.

This clonotype was counted at least ten times. The CDR3 loop reads CASSLGASEAFF. The CDR3 nucleotides are TGTGCCAGCAGCTTAGGGGCGTCTGAAGCTTTCTTT. The chain has TRBV7-9 and TRBJ1-1; no clear D. There are 12 residues in the CDR3. Per germline, CDR1 SEHNR and CDR2 FQNEAQ (reference sequence). V was trimmed by 1 base and J by 6 bases, leaving 6 bases between them.

The chain uses TRBV18 and TRBJ2-1; tentative D call: TRBD2 (5 bases). The V and J ends lost 4 bases and 4 bases respectively, with 11 bases between them. The CDR3 has 14 residues. CDR1 KGHSH and CDR2 LQKENI come from the germline V gene. In nucleotides, the CDR3 is TGTGCCAGCTCACTAAACGAGCGGTACAATGAGCAGTTCTTC. It encodes CASSLNERYNEQFF. Looking up the rest from reference TRBV18 and TRBJ2-1 gives the full variable domain: NAGVMQNPRHLVRRRGQEARLRCSPMKGHSHVYWYRQLPEEGLKFMVYLQKENIIDESGMPKERFSAEFPKEGPSILRIQQVVRGDSAAYFCASSLNERYNEQFFGPGTRLTVL.

The sample holds many counts of this clonotype. This chain links TRBV20-1 with TRBJ2-1; D gene uncertain. There are 15 residues in the CDR3. V lost 0 bases to trimming and J lost 4 bases, with 13 bases between them. The germline V gene encodes CDR1 DFQATT and CDR2 SNEGSKA (reference sequence). The CDR3 reads CSARDHGRPYNEQFF. CDR3 DNA: TGCAGTGCTAGAGATCACGGGCGGCCGTACAATGAGCAGTTCTTC.

This clonotype appeared many times. The chain joins TRBV28 to TRBJ1-5; weak D call: TRBD1 (6 bases). The CDR3 runs 17 residues. V lost 5 bases, J lost 5 bases, and 22 bases lay in between. CDR1 is MDHEN, CDR2 SYDVKM, per germline. CDR3 nucleotide sequence: TGTGCCAGCAGTCCACAAAGGGGGTTACAGGGAGATCAGCCCCAGCATTTT. It translates to CASSPQRGLQGDQPQHF.

At least ten counts were recorded for this clonotype. J is TRBJ2-1 and V is TRBV4-2; 13 bases are shared with TRBD2. Germline trimming cut 3 bases from V and 6 bases from J; bases unmatched to any gene: 2. The germline V gene encodes CDR1 LGHNA and CDR2 YNFKEQ. This CDR3 region has 15 residues. The chain's CDR3 is CASSQRTSGGNEQFF. DNA of the CDR3: TGTGCCAGCAGCCAGAGGACTAGCGGGGGCAATGAGCAGTTCTTC.

This clonotype was observed many times. Here the CDR3 omits its conserved ending phenylalanine or tryptophan, so a read error is the likely source. It is unclear where the CDR3 begins or ends on the DNA, so no DNA is shown, and the CDR3 is as TCRdb lists it. J is TRBJ2-7 and V is TRBV2; TRBD2, as called in the table, went unchecked against the DNA. CDR1 and CDR2 (germline): SNHLY, FYNNEI. The CDR3 is 8 amino acids long, termini counted. CDR3 protein: CASSGLPE.